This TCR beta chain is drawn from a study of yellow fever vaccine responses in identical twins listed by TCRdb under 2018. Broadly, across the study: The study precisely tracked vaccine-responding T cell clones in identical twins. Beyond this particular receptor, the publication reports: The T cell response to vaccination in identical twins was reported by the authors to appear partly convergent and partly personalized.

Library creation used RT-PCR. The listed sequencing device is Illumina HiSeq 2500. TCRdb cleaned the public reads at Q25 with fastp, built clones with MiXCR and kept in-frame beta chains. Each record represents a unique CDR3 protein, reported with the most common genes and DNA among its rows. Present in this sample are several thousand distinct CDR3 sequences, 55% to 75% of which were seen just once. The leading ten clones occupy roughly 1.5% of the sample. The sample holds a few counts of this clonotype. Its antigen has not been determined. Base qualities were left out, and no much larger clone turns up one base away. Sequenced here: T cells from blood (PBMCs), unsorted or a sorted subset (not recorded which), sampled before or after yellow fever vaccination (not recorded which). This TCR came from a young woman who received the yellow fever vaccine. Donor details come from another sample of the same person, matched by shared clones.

This receptor carries the CDR3 CASSEGYGYTF. The base sequence is TGTGCCAGCAGCGAGGGTTATGGCTACACCTTC. The chain joins TRBV6-4 to TRBJ1-2, with the D segment identity uncertain. The CDR3 sequence holds 11 residues, the cysteine and phenylalanine included. This entry keeps only the CDR3 DNA: 33 bases, framed from base 1. V is reduced by 6 bases and J by 5 bases, leaving a spacing of 7 bases between them. CDR1 and CDR2 (MRHNA, SNTAGT) derive from the germline V gene.